A single sample is the source of the 4 T cell receptor beta chains below, sequenced in a study of T cell repertoires in cytomegalovirus infection. TCRdb redid the calling of the reads with MiXCR, one entry per CDR3 protein. The sample consists of roughly 190,000 distinct CDR3 sequences, 7.5% to 10% of them appearing once. The sequencing input was PBMCs. All receptors come from a human donor in good health (CMV status not recorded). Some clones in this sample may be carry-over from other donors' samples.

This clonotype was observed a few times. The chain couples TRBV28 to TRBJ1-2; D is undetermined. From germline, CDR1 is MDHEN and CDR2 SYDVKM. V was trimmed by 3 bases and J by 11 bases, leaving 10 bases between them. The CDR3 contains 11 residues. The CDR3 loop reads CASSFGPSYTF. The DNA of the CDR3 is TGTGCCAGCAGTTTTGGCCCCTCGTACACCTTC.

This clonotype was detected many times. DNA for the CDR3: TGCGCCAGCAGTGCCGGGACAGGGGGCAAAAAGACCCAGTACTTC. This encodes CASSAGTGGKKTQYF. The J gene is TRBJ2-5, the V gene TRBV10-1, with 12 positions matching TRBD1. The CDR3 loop spans 15 amino acids. Losses at the gene ends were 4 bases for V and 6 bases for J; bases not matched to a gene: 6. CDR1 WNHNN and CDR2 SYGVQD come from the germline V gene (reference sequence).

This clonotype showed up just once. V gene TRBV12-3 or TRBV12-4 combines with J gene TRBJ2-1; 7 bases match TRBD1. The V segment lost 6 bases and the J segment 0 bases; nucleotides outside the gene matches: 5. CDR3 size: 15 residues. CDR3 residues: CASSWGQSSYNEQFF. The CDR3 coding sequence is TGTGCCAGCAGCTGGGGACAGAGCTCCTACAATGAGCAGTTCTTC.

This clonotype has only a few counts. This chain uses TRBV6-2 or TRBV6-3 with TRBJ2-2, with D uncertain. CDR1 and CDR2 (germline): MNHEY, SVGEGT. The CDR3 extends over 16 amino acids. Trimming stripped 6 bases from V and 3 bases from J, with 17 bases between. Here the CDR3 reads CASSHLIPLDTGELFF. In DNA, the CDR3 is TGTGCCAGCAGCCACCTGATACCATTGGACACCGGGGAGCTGTTTTTT.